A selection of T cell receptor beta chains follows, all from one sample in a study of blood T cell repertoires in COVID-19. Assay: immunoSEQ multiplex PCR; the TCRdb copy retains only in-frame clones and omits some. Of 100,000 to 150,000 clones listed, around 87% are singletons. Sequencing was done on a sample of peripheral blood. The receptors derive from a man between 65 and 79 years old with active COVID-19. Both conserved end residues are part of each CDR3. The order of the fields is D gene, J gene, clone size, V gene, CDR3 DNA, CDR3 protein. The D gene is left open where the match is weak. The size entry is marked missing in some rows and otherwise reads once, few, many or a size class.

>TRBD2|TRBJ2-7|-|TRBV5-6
TGTGCCAGCAGCTTGGCCCGAACTAGCGGGAGGCCCTCCTACGAGCAGTACTTC
CASSLARTSGRPSYEQYF
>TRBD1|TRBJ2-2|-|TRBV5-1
TGCGCCAGCAGCCCAACCGGGACAGGAGGAACCGGGGAGCTGTTTTTT
CASSPTGTGGTGELFF
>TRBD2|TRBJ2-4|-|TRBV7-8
TGTGCCAGCAGCTTAGCTGGTAGCGGGGTAGCCAAAAACATTCAGTACTTC
CASSLAGSGVAKNIQYF
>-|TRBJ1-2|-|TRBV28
TGTGCCAGCAGTTTACAGTTGGACTATGGCTACACCTTC
CASSLQLDYGYTF
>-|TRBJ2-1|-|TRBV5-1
TGCGCCAGCGCCCCGGGGACTGCTTCCTACAATGAGCAGTTCTTC
CASAPGTASYNEQFF
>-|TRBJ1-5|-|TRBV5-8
TGTGCCAGCAGCTTGGTATCAGGGTTCAATCAGCCCCAGCATTTT
CASSLVSGFNQPQHF
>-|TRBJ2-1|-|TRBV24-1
TGTGCCACCTCGACCCAGGGCAGATACAATGAGCAGTTCTTC
CATSTQGRYNEQFF
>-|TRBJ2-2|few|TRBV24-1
TGTGCCACCAGTGGAGGGCTCCCAGGCGCCGGGGAGCTGTTTTTT
CATSGGLPGAGELFF
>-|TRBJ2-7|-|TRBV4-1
TGCGCCAGCAGCCGCTCGGACTCGCAGGACGAGCAGTACTTC
CASSRSDSQDEQYF
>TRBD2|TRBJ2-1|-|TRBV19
TGTGCCAGTTCAAATCCGGGACTAGCGGGTTACAATGAGCAGTTCTTC
CASSNPGLAGYNEQFF